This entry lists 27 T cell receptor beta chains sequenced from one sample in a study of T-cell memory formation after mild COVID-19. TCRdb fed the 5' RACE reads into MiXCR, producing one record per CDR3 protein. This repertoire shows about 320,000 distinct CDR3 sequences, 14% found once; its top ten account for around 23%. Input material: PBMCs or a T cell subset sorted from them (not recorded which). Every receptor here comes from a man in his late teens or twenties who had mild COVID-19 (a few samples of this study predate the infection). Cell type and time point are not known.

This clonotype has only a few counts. In DNA, the CDR3 is TGTGCCAGCAGCTGGACAGGGGGCGAGACAGATACGCAGTATTTT. It encodes CASSWTGGETDTQYF. The rearrangement uses TRBV7-3 and TRBJ2-3; 11 bases match TRBD1. This CDR3 has 15 amino acids. Losses at the gene ends were 4 bases for V and 3 bases for J; bases not matched to a gene: 3. Germline V gene sequence: CDR1 SGHTA, CDR2 FQGTGA. The entire variable domain, with the rest obtained from reference TRBV7-3 and TRBJ2-3, is as follows: GAGVSQTPSNKVTEKGKYVELRCDPISGHTALYWYRQSLGQGPEFLIYFQGTGAADDSGLPNDRFFAVRPEGSVSTLKIQRTERGDSAVYLCASSWTGGETDTQYFGPGTRLTVL.

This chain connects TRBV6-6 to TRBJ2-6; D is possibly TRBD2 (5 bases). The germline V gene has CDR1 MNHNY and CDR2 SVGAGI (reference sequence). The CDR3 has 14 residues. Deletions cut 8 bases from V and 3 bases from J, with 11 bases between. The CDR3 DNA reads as TGTGCCAGCCGGGGAGCGGTTGGGGCCAACGTCCTGACTTTC. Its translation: CASRGAVGANVLTF.

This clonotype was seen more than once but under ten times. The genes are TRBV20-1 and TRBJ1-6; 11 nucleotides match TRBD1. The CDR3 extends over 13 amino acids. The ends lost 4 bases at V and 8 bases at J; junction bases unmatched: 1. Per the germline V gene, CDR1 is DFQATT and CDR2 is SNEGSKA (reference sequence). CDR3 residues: CSATDRGHSPLHF. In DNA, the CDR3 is TGCAGTGCTACGGACAGGGGGCATTCACCCCTCCACTTT.

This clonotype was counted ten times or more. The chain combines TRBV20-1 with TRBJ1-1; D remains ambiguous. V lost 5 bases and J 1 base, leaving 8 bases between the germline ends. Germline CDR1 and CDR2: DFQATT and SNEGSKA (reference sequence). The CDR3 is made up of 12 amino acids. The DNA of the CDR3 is TGCAGTGCTCTCGGCGGGAACACTGAAGCTTTCTTT. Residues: CSALGGNTEAFF.

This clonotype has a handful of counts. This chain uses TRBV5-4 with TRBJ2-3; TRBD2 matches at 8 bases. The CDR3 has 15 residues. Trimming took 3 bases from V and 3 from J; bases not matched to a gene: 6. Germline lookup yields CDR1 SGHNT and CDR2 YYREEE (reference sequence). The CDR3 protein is CASSSGTRGTDTQYF. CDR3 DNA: TGTGCCAGCAGCTCCGGGACTAGGGGAACAGATACGCAGTATTTT.

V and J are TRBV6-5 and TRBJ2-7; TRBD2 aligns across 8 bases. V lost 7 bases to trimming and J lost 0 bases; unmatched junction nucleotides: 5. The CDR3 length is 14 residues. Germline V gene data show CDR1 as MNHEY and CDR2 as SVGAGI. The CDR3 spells CASTGGYGSYEQYV. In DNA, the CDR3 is TGTGCCAGCACGGGAGGGTATGGCTCCTACGAGCAGTACGTC.

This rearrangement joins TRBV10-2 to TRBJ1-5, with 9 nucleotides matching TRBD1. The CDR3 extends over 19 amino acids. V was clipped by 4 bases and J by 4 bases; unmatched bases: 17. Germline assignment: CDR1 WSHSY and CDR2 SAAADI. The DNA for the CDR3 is TGCGCCAGCAGTGGATATAACTTTAGAGGGACAGGGAGGAATCAGCCCCAGCATTTT. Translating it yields CASSGYNFRGTGRNQPQHF.

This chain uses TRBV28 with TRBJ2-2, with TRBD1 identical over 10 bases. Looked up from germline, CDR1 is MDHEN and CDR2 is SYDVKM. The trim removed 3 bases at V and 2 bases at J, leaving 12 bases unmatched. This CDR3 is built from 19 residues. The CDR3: CASSFYSYGTGDNTGELFF. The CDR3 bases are TGTGCCAGCAGTTTCTATTCGTATGGGACAGGGGATAACACCGGGGAGCTGTTTTTT.

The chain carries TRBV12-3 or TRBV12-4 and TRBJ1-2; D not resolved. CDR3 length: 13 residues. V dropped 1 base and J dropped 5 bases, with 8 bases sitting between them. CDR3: CASSLGEEYGYTF. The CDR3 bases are TGTGCCAGCAGTTTAGGGGAAGAGTATGGCTACACCTTC.

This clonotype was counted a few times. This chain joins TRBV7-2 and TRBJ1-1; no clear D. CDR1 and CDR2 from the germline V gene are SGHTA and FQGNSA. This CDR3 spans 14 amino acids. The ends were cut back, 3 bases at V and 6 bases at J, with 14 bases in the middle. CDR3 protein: CASSLLFGLPEAFF. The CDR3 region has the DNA TGTGCCAGCAGCTTGCTTTTTGGGCTCCCTGAAGCTTTCTTT. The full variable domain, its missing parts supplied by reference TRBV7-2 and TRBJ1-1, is GAGVSQSPSNKVTEKGKDVELRCDPISGHTALYWYRQSLGQGLEFLIYFQGNSAPDKSGLPSDRFSAERTGGSVSTLTIQRTQQEDSAVYLCASSLLFGLPEAFFGQGTRLTVV.

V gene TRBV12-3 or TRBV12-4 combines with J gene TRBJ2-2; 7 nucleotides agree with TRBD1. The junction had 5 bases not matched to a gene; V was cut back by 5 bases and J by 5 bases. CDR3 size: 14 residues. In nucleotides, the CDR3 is TGTGCCAGCAGTAAGACAGGGTATACCGGGGAGCTGTTTTTT. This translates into CASSKTGYTGELFF.

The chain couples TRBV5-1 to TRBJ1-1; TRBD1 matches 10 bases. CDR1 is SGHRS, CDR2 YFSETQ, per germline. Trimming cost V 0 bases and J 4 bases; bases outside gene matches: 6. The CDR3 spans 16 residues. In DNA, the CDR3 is TGCGCCAGCAGCTTGGTCCGGACAGGGGGATCCACTGAAGCTTTCTTT. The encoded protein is CASSLVRTGGSTEAFF.

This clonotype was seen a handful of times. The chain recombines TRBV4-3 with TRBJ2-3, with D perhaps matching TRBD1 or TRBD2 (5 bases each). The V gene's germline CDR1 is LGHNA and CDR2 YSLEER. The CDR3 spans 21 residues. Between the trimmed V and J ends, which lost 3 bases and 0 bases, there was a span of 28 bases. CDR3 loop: CASSHRQPRVGSPSSTDTQYF. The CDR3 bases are TGCGCCAGCAGCCACAGACAGCCGCGGGTTGGGTCCCCTTCTAGCACAGATACGCAGTATTTT.

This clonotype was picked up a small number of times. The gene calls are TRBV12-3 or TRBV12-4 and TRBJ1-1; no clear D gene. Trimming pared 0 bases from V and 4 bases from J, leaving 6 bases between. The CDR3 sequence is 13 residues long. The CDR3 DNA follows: TGTGCCAGCAGTTTAGCGGGCCCCACTGAAGCTTTCTTT. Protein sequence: CASSLAGPTEAFF.

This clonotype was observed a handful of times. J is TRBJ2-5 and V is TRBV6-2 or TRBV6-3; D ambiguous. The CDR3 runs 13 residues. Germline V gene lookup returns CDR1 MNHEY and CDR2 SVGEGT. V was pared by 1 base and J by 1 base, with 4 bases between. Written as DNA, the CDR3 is TGTGCCAGCAGTTACTTGTTCCAAGAGACCCAGTACTTC. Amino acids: CASSYLFQETQYF.

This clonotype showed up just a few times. The chain's CDR3 is CSAVLAGGPDTQYF. DNA for the CDR3: TGCAGTGCTGTCCTAGCGGGGGGGCCGGATACGCAGTATTTT. This chain links TRBV20-1 with TRBJ2-3, with 12 bases aligning to TRBD2. Germline assignment: CDR1 DFQATT and CDR2 SNEGSKA (reference sequence). Losses at the gene ends were 5 bases for V and 6 bases for J; bases not matched to a gene: 6. The CDR3 has 14 amino acids.

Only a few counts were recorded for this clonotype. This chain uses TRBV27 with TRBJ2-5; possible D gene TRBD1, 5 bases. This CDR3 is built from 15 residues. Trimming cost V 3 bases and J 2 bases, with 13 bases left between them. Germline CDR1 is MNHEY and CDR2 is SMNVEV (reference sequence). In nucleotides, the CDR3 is TGTGCCAGCAGTTTCCAGGGCCACCGACAAGAGACCCAGTACTTC. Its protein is CASSFQGHRQETQYF.

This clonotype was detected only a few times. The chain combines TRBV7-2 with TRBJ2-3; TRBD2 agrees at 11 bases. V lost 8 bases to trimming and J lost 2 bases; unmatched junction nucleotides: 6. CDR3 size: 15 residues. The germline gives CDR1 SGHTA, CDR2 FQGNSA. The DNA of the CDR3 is TGTGCCAGCGCGGCTAGCGGGGGGTACACAGATACGCAGTATTTT. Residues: CASAASGGYTDTQYF.

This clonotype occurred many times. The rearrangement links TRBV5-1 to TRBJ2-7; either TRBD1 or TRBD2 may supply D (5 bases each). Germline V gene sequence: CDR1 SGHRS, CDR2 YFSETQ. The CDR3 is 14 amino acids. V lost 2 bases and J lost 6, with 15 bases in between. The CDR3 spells CASSFFRVGVEQYF. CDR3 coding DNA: TGCGCCAGCAGCTTCTTCCGGGTGGGGGTCGAGCAGTACTTC.

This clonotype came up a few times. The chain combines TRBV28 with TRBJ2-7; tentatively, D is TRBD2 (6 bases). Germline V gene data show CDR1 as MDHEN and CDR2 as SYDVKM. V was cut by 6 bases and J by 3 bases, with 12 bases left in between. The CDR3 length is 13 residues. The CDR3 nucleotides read TGTGCCAGCAGCCCGGGACTTAACTACGAGCAGTACGTC. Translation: CASSPGLNYEQYV.

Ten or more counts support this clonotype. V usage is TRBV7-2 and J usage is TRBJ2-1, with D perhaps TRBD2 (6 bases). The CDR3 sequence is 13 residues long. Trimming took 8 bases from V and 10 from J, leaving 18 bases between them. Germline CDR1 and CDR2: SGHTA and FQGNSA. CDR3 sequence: CASRPSGGLEQFF. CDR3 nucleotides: TGTGCCAGCCGACCTTCTGGAGGGCTCGAGCAGTTCTTC.

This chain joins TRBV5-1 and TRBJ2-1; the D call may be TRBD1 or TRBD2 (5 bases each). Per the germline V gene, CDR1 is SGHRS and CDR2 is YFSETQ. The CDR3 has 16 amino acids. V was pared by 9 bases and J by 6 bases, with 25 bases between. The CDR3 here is CATKARGWDPSNEQFF. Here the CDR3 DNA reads TGCGCCACCAAAGCCCGGGGTTGGGACCCTTCCAATGAGCAGTTCTTC.

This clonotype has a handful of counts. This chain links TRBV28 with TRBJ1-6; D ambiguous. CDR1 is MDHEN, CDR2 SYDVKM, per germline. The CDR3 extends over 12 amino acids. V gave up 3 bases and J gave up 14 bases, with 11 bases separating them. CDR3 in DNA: TGTGCCAGCAGTTTTTTGGGAGGCACCCTCCACTTT. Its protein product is CASSFLGGTLHF. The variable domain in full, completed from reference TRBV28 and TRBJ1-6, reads DVKVTQSSRYLVKRTGEKVFLECVQDMDHENMFWYRQDPGLGLRLIYFSYDVKMKEKGDIPEGYSVSREKKERFSLILESASTNQTSMYLCASSFLGGTLHFGNGTRLTVT.

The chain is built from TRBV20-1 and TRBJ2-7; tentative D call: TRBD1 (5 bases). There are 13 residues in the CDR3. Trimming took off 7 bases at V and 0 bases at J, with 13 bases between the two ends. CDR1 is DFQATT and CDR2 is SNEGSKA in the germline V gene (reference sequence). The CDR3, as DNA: TGCAGTGGGAATACAGGAAGCTCCTACGAGCAGTACTTC. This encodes CSGNTGSSYEQYF.

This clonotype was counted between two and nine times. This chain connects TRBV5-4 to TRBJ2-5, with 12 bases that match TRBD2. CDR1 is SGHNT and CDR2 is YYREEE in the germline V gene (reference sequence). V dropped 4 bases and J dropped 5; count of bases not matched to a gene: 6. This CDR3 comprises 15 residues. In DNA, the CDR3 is TGTGCCAGCAGCAGGACTAGCGGGGTGTCGGAGACCCAGTACTTC. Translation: CASSRTSGVSETQYF.

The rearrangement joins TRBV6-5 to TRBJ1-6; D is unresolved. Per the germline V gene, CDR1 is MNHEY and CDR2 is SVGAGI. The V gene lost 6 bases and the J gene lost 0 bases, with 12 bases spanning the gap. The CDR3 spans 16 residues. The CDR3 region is CASRRDPSSYNSPLHF. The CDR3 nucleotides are TGTGCCAGCAGGCGAGACCCCAGCTCCTATAATTCACCCCTCCACTTT.

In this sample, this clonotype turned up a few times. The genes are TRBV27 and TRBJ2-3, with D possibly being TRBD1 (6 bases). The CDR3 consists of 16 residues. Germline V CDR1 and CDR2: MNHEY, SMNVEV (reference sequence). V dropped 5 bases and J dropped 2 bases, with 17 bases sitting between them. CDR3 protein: CASSPGSGQVTDTQYF. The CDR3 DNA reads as TGTGCCAGCAGTCCCGGCTCGGGACAAGTCACAGATACGCAGTATTTT.